This T cell receptor beta chain is drawn from a study of blood T cell repertoires in COVID-19. Study overall: Sources were T cells, B-cell-depleted T cells, or PBMCs; the material itself was cDNA or gDNA.

V was trimmed by 3 bases and J by 1 base, leaving 28 bases between them. Germline V gene data show CDR1 as DFQATT and CDR2 as SNEGSKA (reference sequence). The CDR3 spans 20 residues. In the original workflow: The authors estimated nucleated cell counts from reference gene primer amplification. Sequencing was performed with immunoSEQ multiplex PCR; in TCRdb, only in-frame clones are kept and a portion is missing. The V and J calls and clone size are taken from that table; D and trimming were inferred from the DNA. Here the sample spans 180,000 or so clones, about 86% being singletons. Followed over time, Seattle patients had been enrolled while infection was active.

Sequencing input: peripheral blood. The TCR sequence derives from a woman aged 55-69 years with COVID-19, enrolled during active disease. The V and J genes are TRBV20-1 and TRBJ1-5, with D tentatively TRBD1 (6 bases). The CDR3 bases are TGCAGTGCTAGTAGGAAGGGACACTACACCGAAGTAGTAAGCAATCAGCCCCAGCATTTT. This translates into CSASRKGHYTEVVSNQPQHF.